The sample holds many counts of the clone carrying this T cell receptor beta chain. Its antigen is not known. Per the germline V gene, CDR1 is DFQATT and CDR2 is SNEGSKA (reference sequence). The V and J ends lost 1 base and 4 bases respectively, with 12 bases between them. The CDR3 spans 14 residues. The data are from a study of human T cells and chemical hapten exposure. General study points: TCRs at a frequency above 1 in 1000 stayed unchanged with DPC sensitization.

During construction of the library, unique molecular identifiers were attached to individual cDNA molecules for quantitative, reproducible TCR counting. TCRdb redid the calling of the RACE reads with MiXCR, one entry per CDR3 protein. The sample carries tens of thousands of distinct CDR3 sequences, about 7% recorded once. Indicated time point: healthy volunteer bleed at 2 weeks. Extraction yielded total RNA from whole blood (unfractionated). The clonotype was recovered from a human donor in good health. Some clones in this sample may be carry-over from other donors' samples. Sequencing used whole blood. The chain couples TRBV20-1 to TRBJ2-3; D remains unclear. This CDR3 is CSARAGNVADTQYF. The CDR3 region has the DNA TGCAGTGCTAGAGCGGGTAACGTGGCAGATACGCAGTATTTT.